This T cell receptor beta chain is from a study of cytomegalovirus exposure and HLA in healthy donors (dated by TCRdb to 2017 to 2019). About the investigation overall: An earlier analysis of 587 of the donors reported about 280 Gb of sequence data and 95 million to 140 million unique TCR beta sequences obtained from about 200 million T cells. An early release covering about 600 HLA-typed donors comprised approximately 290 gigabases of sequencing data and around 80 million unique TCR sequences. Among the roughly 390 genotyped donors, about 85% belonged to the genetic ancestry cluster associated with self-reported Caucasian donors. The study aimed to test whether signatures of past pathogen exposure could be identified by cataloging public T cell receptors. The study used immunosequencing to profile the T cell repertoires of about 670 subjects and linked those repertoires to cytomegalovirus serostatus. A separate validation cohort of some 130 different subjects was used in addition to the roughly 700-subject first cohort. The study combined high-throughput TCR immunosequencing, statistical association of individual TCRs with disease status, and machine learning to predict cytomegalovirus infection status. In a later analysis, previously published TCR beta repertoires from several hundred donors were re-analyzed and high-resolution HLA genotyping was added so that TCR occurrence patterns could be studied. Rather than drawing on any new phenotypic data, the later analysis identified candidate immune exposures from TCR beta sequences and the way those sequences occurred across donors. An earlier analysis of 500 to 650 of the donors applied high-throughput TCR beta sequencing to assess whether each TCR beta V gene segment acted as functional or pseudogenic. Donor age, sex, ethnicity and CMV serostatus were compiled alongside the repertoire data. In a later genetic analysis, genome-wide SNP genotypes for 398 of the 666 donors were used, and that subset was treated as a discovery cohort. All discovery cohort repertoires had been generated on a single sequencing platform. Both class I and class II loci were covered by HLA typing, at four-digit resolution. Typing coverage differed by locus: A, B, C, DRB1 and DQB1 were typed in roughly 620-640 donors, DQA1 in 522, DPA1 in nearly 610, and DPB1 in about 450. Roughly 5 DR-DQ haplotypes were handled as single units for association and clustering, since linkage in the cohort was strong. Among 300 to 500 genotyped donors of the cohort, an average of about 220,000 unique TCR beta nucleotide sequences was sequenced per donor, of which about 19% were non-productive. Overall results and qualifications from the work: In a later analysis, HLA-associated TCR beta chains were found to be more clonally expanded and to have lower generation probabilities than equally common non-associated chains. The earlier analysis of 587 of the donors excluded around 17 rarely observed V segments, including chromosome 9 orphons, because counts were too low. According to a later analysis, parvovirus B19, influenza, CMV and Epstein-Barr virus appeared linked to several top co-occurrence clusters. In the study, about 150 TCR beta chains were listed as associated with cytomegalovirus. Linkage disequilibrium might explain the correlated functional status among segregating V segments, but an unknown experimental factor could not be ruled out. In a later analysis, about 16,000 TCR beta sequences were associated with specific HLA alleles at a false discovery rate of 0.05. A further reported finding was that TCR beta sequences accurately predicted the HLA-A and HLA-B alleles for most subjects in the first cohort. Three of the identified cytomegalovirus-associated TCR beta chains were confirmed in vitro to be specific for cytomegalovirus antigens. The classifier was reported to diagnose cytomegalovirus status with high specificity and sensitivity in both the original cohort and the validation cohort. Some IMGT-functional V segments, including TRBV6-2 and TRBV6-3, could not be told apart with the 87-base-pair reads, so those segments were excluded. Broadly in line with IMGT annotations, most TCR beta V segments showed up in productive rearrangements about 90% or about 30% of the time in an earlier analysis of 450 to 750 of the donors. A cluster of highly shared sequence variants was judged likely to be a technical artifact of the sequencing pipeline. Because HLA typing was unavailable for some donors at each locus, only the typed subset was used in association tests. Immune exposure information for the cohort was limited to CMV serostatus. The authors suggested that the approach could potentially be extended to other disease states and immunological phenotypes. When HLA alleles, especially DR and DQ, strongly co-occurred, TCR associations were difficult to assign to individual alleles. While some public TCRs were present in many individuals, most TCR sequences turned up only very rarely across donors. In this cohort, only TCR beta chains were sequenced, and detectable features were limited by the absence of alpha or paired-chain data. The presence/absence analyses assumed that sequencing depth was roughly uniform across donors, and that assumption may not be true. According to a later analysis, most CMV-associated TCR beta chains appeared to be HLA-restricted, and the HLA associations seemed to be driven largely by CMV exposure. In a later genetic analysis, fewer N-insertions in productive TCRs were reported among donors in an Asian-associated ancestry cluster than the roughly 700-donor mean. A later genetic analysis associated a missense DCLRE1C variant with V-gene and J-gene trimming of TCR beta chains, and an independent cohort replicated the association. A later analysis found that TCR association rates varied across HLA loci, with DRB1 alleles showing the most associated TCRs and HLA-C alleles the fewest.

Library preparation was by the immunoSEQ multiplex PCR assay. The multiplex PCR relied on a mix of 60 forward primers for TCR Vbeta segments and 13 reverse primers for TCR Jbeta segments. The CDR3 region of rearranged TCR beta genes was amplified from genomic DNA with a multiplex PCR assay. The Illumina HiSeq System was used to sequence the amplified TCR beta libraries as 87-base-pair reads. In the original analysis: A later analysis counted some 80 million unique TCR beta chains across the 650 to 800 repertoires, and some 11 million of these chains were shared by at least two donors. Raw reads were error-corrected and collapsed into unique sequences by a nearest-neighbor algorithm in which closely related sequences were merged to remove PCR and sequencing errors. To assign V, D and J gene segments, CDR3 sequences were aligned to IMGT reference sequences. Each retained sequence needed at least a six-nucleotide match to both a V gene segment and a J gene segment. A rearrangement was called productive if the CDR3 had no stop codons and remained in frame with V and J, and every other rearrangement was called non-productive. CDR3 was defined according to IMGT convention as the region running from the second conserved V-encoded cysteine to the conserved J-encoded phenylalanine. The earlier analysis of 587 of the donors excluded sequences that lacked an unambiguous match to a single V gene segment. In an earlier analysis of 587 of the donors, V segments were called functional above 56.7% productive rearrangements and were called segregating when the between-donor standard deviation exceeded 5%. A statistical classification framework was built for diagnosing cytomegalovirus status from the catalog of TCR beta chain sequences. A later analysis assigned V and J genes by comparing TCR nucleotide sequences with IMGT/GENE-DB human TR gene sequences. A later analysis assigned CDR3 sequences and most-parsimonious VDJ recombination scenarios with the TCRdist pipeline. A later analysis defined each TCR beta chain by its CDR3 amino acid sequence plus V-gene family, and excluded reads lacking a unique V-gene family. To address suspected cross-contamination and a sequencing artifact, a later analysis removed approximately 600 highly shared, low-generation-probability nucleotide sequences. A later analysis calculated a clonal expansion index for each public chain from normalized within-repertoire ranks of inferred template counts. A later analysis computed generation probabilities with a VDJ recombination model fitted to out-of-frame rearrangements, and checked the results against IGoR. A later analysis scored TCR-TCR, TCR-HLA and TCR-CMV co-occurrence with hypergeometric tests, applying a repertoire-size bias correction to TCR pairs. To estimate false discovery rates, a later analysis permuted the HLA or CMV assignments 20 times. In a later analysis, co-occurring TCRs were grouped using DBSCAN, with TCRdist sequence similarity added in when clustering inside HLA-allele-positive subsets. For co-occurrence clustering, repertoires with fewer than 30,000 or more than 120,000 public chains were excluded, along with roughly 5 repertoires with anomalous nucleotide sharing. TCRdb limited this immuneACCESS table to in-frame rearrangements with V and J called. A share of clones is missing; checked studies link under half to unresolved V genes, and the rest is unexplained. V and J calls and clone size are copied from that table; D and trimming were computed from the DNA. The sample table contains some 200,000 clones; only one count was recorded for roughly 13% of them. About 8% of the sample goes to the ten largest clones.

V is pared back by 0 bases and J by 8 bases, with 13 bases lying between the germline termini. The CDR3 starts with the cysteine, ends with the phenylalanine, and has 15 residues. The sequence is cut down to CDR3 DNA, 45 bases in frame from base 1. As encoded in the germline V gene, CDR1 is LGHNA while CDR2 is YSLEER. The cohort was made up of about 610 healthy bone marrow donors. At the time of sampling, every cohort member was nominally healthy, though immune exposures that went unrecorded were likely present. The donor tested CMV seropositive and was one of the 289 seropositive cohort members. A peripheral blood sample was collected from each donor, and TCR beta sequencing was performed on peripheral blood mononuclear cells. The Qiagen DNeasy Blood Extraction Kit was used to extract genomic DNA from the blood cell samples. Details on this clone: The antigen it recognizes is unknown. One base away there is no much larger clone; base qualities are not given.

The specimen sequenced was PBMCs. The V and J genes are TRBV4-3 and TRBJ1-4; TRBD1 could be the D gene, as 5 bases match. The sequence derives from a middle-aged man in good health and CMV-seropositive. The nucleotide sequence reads TGCGCCAGCAGCCAAGATGGAGGGGTAGGGGAAAAACTGTTTTTT. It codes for CASSQDGGVGEKLFF.